This T cell receptor (beta chain) was captured in a study of type 1 and type 2 diabetes patients. Overall study context: Participants included type 1 and type 2 diabetes patients plus nondiabetic controls. Across the study, about 20 million paired-end reads were produced.

General observations from the study: Highly-expanded CD4+ clones were few in type 2 diabetes, median one, roughly 4% of reads.

Each participant gave about 10 milliliters of peripheral blood. Comment on this clonotype: As yet, its antigen is unknown.

The V end was cut by 1 base, the J end by 4 bases, with 13 bases between. Germline V lookup: CDR1 GTSNPN, CDR2 SVGIG (reference sequence). This CDR3 has 14 amino acids. PCR was run on genomic DNA. Amplification of the beta chain CDR3 used 30 forward and 13 reverse multiplex primers. Each CDR3 protein is one row after TCRdb ran MiXCR on the multiplex PCR reads. Among fewer than 300,000 distinct CDR3 sequences, 47% were seen once, and the ten largest hold around 15%. Sequenced: peripheral blood mononuclear cells (PBMCs). This receptor was identified in a man aged 18 to 35 with type 2 diabetes. V gene TRBV30 combines with J gene TRBJ1-1; D gene unclear. CDR3: CAWSEQNQATEAFF. For the CDR3, the DNA is TGTGCCTGGAGTGAGCAGAATCAAGCCACTGAAGCTTTCTTT.